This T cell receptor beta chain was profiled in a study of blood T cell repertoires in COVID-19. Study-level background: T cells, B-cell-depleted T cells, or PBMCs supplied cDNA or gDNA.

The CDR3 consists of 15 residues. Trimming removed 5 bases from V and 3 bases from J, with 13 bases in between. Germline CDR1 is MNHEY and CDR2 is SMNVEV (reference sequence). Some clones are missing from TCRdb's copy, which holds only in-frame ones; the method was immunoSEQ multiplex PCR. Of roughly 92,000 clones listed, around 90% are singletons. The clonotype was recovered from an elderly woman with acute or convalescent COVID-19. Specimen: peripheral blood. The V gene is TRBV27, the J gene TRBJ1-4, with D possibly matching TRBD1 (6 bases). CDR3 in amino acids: CASSRQDVANEKLFF. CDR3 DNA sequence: TGTGCCAGCAGTAGACAGGACGTGGCTAATGAAAAACTGTTTTTT.